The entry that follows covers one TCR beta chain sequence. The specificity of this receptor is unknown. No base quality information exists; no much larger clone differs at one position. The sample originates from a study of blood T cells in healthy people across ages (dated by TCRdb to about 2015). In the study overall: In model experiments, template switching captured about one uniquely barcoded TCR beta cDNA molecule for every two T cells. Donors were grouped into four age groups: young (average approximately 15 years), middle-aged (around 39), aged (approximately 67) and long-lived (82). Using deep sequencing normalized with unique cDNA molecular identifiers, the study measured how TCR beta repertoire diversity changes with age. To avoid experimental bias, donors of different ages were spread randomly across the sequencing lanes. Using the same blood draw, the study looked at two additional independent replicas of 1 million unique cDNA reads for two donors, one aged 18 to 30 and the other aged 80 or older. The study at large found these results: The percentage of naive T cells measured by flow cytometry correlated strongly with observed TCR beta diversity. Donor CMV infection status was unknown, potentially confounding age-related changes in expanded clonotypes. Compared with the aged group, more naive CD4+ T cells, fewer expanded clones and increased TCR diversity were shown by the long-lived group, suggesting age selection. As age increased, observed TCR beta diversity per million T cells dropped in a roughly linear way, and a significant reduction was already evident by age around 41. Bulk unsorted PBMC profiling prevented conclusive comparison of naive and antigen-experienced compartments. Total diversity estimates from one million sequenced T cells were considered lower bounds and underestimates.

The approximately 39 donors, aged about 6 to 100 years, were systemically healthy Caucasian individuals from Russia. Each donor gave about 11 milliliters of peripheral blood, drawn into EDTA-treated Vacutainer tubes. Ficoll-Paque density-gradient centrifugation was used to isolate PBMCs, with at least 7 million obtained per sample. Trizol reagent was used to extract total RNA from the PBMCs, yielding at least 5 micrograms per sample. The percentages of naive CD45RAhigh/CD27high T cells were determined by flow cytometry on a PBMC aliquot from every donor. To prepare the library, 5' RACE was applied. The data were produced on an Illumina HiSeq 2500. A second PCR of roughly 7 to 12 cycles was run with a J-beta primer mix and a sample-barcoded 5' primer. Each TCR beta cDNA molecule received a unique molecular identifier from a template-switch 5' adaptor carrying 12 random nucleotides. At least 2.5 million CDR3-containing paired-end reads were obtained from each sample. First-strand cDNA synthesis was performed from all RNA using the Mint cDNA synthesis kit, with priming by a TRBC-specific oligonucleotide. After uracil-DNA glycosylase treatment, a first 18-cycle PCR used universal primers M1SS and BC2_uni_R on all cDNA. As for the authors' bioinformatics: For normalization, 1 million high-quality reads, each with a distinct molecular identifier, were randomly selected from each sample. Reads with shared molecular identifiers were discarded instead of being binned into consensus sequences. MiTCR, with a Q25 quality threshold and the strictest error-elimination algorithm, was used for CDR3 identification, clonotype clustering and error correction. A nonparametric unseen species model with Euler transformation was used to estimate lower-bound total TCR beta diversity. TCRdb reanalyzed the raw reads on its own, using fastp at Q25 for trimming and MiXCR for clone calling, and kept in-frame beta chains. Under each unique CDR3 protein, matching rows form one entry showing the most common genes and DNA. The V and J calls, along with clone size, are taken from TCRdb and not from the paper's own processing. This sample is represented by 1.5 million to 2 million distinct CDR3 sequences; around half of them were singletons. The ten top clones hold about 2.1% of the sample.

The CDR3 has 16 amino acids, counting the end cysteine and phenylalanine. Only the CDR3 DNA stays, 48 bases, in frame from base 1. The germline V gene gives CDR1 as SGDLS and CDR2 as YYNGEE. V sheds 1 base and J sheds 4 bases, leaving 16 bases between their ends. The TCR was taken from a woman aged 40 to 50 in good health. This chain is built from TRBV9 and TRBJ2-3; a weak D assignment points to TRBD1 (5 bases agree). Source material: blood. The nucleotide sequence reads TGTGCCAGCAGCGTATCCCAGGGTAGGGGATCAGATACGCAGTATTTT. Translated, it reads CASSVSQGRGSDTQYF. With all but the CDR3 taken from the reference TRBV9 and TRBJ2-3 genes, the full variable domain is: DSGVTQTPKHLITATGQRVTLRCSPRSGDLSVYWYQQSLDQGLQFLIQYYNGEERAKGNILERFSAQQFPDLHSELNLSSLELGDSALYFCASSVSQGRGSDTQYFGPGTRLTVL.